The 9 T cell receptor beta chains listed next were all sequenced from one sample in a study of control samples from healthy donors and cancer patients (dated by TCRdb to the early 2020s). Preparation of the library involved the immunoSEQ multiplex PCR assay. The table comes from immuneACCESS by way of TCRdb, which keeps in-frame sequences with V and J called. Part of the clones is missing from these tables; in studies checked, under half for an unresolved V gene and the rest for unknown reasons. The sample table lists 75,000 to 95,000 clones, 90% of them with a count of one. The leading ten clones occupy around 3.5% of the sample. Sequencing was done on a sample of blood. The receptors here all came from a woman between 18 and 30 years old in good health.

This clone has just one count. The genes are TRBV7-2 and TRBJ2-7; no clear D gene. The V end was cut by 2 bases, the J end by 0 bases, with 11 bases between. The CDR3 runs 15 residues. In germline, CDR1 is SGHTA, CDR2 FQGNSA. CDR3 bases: TGTGCCAGCAGCTTACTTACGGGTAGCTCCTACGAGCAGTACTTC. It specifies CASSLLTGSSYEQYF.

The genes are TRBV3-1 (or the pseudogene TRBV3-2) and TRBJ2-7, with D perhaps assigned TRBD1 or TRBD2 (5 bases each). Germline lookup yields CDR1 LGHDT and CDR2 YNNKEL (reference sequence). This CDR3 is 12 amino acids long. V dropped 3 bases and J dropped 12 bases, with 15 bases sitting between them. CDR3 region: CASSHGTKAAYF. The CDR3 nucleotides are TGTGCCAGCAGCCACGGGACGAAGGCCGCGTACTTC.

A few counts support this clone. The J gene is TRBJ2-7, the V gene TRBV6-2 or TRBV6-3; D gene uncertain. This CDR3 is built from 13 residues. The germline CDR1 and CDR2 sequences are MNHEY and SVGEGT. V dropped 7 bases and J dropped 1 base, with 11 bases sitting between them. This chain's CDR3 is CASTPLGSYEQYF. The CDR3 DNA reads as TGTGCCAGCACCCCCCTGGGGTCCTACGAGCAGTACTTC.

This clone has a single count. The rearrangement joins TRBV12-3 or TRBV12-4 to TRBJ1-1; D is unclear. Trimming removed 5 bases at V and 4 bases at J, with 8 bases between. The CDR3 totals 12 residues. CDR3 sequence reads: CASSEWGTEAFF. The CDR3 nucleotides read TGTGCCAGCAGTGAGTGGGGCACTGAAGCTTTCTTT.

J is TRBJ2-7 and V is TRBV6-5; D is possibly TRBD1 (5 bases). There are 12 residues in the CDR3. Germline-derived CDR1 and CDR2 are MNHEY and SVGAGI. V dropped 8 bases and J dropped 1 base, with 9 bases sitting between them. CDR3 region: CASGPGSYEQYF. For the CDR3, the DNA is TGTGCCAGCGGCCCAGGGTCCTACGAGCAGTACTTC.

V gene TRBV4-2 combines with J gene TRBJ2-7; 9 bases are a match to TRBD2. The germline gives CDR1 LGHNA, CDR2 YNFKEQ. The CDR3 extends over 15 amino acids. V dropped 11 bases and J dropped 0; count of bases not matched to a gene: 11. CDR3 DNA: TGTGCCCGCCGCCGCGGGGGGGGGAGCTCCTACGAGCAGTACTTC. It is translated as CARRRGGGSSYEQYF.

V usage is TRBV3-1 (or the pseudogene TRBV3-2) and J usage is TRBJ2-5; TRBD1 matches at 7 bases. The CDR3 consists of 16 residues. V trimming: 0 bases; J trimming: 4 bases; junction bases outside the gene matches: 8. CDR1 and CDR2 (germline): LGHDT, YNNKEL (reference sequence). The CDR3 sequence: CASSQDAAGGSETQYF. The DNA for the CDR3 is TGTGCCAGCAGCCAAGATGCGGCAGGGGGTTCAGAGACCCAGTACTTC.

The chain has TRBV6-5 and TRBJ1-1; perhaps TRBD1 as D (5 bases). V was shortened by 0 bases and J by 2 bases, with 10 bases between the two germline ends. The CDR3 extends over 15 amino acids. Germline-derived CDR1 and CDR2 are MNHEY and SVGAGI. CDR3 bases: TGTGCCAGCAGTTACTCGGGGGTTTTAAACACTGAAGCTTTCTTT. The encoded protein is CASSYSGVLNTEAFF.

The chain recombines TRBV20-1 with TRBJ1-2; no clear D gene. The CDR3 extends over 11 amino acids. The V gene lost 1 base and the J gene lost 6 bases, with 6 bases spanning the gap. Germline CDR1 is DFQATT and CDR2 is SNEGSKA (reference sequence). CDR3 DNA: TGCAGTGCTAGAGGCATGGATGGCTACACCTTC. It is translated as CSARGMDGYTF.